These T cell receptor beta chains were read from a single sample in a study of tumor-infiltrating lymphocytes in oesophageal squamous cell carcinoma. Each CDR3 protein gets one entry after TCRdb re-called the PCR reads with MiXCR. The top ten hold more than 10% of the sample, which has thousands of distinct CDR3 sequences, approximately 14% seen once. Sequencing was performed on blood. The receptors shown here come from a male donor with esophageal squamous cell carcinoma. Each CDR3 is given without its conserved first and last residue.

v_call: TRBV5-1
j_call: TRBJ2-5
cdr3_aa: ASYQTGQETQY

v_call: TRBV19
j_call: TRBJ2-2
cdr3_aa: ASSATGANGELF

v_call: TRBV5-1
j_call: TRBJ1-2
cdr3_aa: ASSLSQGFGYT

v_call: TRBV11-3
j_call: TRBJ2-5
cdr3_aa: ASSWRRGMEETQY

v_call: TRBV5-1
j_call: TRBJ2-3
cdr3_aa: ASSITPTGGGTDTQY

v_call: TRBV6-6
j_call: TRBJ2-7
cdr3_aa: ASSYPDTYY

v_call: TRBV6-6
j_call: TRBJ2-3
cdr3_aa: ASSYSTSGVHTQY

v_call: TRBV23-1
j_call: TRBJ2-2
cdr3_aa: ASSPGREWSGELF

v_call: TRBV6-5
j_call: NA
cdr3_aa: ASRSPGQGSNEQF

v_call: TRBV11-2
j_call: TRBJ1-1
cdr3_aa: ASSPHLNTEAF

v_call: TRBV7-2
j_call: TRBJ1-2
cdr3_aa: ASSLVFSDGYT

v_call: TRBV25-1
j_call: TRBJ2-1
cdr3_aa: ASLGLAGSSYNEQF

v_call: TRBV11-3
j_call: TRBJ2-6
cdr3_aa: ATSRLGKWLHLR

v_call: TRBV18
j_call: NA
cdr3_aa: ASSPSGLAGGRSSYEQY

v_call: TRBV6-1
j_call: TRBJ1-5
cdr3_aa: ASSVGGGLNQPQH

v_call: TRBV24-1
j_call: TRBJ2-2
cdr3_aa: ATSEGTPGELF

v_call: TRBV9
j_call: TRBJ1-2
cdr3_aa: ASSVGMVAREGYT

v_call: TRBV19
j_call: TRBJ2-3
cdr3_aa: ASSILTSGGSTDTQY

v_call: TRBV19
j_call: TRBJ1-5
cdr3_aa: ASSIDLFGQPQH

v_call: TRBV7-9
j_call: TRBJ1-4
cdr3_aa: ASSWGGGVNNEKLF

v_call: TRBV5-1
j_call: TRBJ2-7
cdr3_aa: ASSLASGDSYEQY

v_call: TRBV7-2
j_call: TRBJ2-1
cdr3_aa: ASSLAHYNEQF

v_call: TRBV6-6
j_call: TRBJ2-2
cdr3_aa: ASSYPKGQFNTGELF

v_call: TRBV10-2
j_call: NA
cdr3_aa: ASSVSGGYHEQY

v_call: TRBV3-1
j_call: NA
cdr3_aa: ASSQASGGVRETQY

v_call: TRBV10-2
j_call: TRBJ1-1
cdr3_aa: ASSELGDREAF

v_call: TRBV7-3
j_call: TRBJ2-1
cdr3_aa: ASSPNSYNEQF

v_call: TRBV6-1
j_call: TRBJ1-2
cdr3_aa: ASTQGGDRGYGYT

v_call: TRBV5-1
j_call: TRBJ1-2
cdr3_aa: ASSLEGNHYGYT

v_call: TRBV12-3/TRBV12-4
j_call: TRBJ2-3
cdr3_aa: ASSPGTGRKTDTQY

v_call: TRBV6-1
j_call: TRBJ2-3
cdr3_aa: ASDSTDTQY

v_call: TRBV7-8
j_call: TRBJ2-7
cdr3_aa: ASSFEGAIEQY

v_call: TRBV19
j_call: TRBJ2-7
cdr3_aa: ASSIRAGGPAEQY

v_call: TRBV19
j_call: TRBJ2-2
cdr3_aa: ASSRQGATGELF

v_call: TRBV11-3
j_call: TRBJ2-5
cdr3_aa: ASSLGDRGQETQY

v_call: TRBV5-1
j_call: TRBJ1-2
cdr3_aa: ASSLAGGYT

v_call: TRBV6-1
j_call: TRBJ2-5
cdr3_aa: ASSLGEWGEQY

v_call: TRBV27
j_call: TRBJ1-4
cdr3_aa: ASSLMGGYATNEKLF

v_call: TRBV27
j_call: TRBJ1-2
cdr3_aa: ASSPYHGTEAKYGYT

v_call: TRBV5-8
j_call: TRBJ1-1
cdr3_aa: ASSLVGTGVRTEAF